Listed below are T cell receptor beta chains from one sample, sequenced in a study of T cells after yellow fever vaccination. TCRdb ran MiXCR on the 5' RACE reads and lists one entry per CDR3 protein. The sample lists approximately 150,000 distinct CDR3 sequences, around 9.3% occurring once. The sequences come from CD8+ T cells sorted from PBMCs, collected 45 days after the yellow fever booster vaccination. Receptors originate from a man aged 18 to 30 who received the YFV17D yellow fever vaccine. Both conserved end residues are part of each CDR3. The D gene is left open where the match is weak. Where a row states a size, it is once, few, many or the class of an expanded clone; other rows omit it.

TRBJ2-7 | few | TRBV7-7 | TRBD1 | TGTGCCAGCAGCACGTGGACAGGGGGAATGCAGTACTTC | CASSTWTGGMQYF
TRBJ2-7 | many | TRBV29-1 | NA | TGCAGCGTTGAAGATGGGTTGTCGGGCTTTGAAGGGCAGTACTTC | CSVEDGLSGFEGQYF
TRBJ1-2 | few | TRBV7-2 | NA | TGTGCCAGCAGCTTGTCGGTGTATGGCTACACCTTC | CASSLSVYGYTF
TRBJ2-5 | NA | TRBV2 | TRBD1 | TGTGCCAGCCTGAGGACAGGCCTAATGGGGGAGACCCAGTACTTC | CASLRTGLMGETQYF
TRBJ2-2 | NA | TRBV20-1 | TRBD2 | TGCAGTGCTAGAGATTGGCGGGGGGACACCGGGGAGCTGTTTTTT | CSARDWRGDTGELFF
TRBJ1-1 | NA | TRBV6-6 | TRBD1 | TGTGCCAGCCGGACAGGGGGCTTAGACACTGAAGCTTTCTTT | CASRTGGLDTEAFF
TRBJ1-4 | few | TRBV9 | NA | TGTGCCAGCAGCCGGGAATCTGAAAAACTGTTTTTT | CASSRESEKLFF
TRBJ1-2 | NA | TRBV5-1 | TRBD1 | TGCGCCAGCAGCTTGGTGGACAGGGGTGATTATGGCTACACCTTC | CASSLVDRGDYGYTF
TRBJ2-3 | NA | TRBV10-1 | TRBD2 | TGCGCCAGCAGTGAGACTAGCGGGGGGGCCAGTACGCAGTATTTT | CASSETSGGASTQYF
TRBJ1-1 | many | TRBV12-3/TRBV12-4 | NA | TGTGCCAGCAGTCTAGGCGAAGGGAACACTGAAGCTTTCTTT | CASSLGEGNTEAFF
TRBJ2-3 | NA | TRBV6-4 | NA | TGTGCCAGCAGTGACACCGTAACAGATACGCAGTATTTT | CASSDTVTDTQYF
TRBJ1-6 | few | TRBV4-1 | NA | TGCGCCAGCAGAACTAGGGACGGACATTCACCCCTCCACTTT | CASRTRDGHSPLHF
TRBJ2-7 | few | TRBV7-9 | NA | TGTGCCAGCAGCTCGCTCCGATCAATGGACACAGCCTACGAGCAGTACTTC | CASSSLRSMDTAYEQYF
TRBJ2-1 | few | TRBV27 | NA | TGTGCCAGCTCGGAGGGAGTCAATGAGCAGTTCTTC | CASSEGVNEQFF
TRBJ1-1 | few | TRBV19 | NA | TGTGCCAGTAGTATAAAGAGGAGAAATGAAGCTTTCTTT | CASSIKRRNEAFF
TRBJ2-6 | few | TRBV7-9 | NA | TGTGCCAGCAGCTTAGATCCAGTGGGGCAGGGTAACGTCCTGACTTTC | CASSLDPVGQGNVLTF
TRBJ2-7 | few | TRBV4-3 | TRBD1 | TGCGCCAGCAGCCACAACAGGGACAGGGGCTACAACGAGCAGTACTTC | CASSHNRDRGYNEQYF
TRBJ1-1 | few | TRBV6-2/TRBV6-3 | NA | TGTGCCAGCAGTTCCGGTCCCTTGAGGGATATGAACACTGAAGCTTTCTTT | CASSSGPLRDMNTEAFF
TRBJ2-5 | NA | TRBV4-1 | NA | TGCGCCAGCAGCCAACTTCCAGCGGCGGGAGAGACCCAGTACTTC | CASSQLPAAGETQYF
TRBJ1-2 | NA | TRBV7-9 | NA | TGTGCCAGCAGCGGACGGATTTATGGCTACACCTTC | CASSGRIYGYTF
TRBJ2-1 | few | TRBV6-2/TRBV6-3 | NA | TGTGCCAGCACCCGTGAATTAAACGATGAGCAGTTCTTC | CASTRELNDEQFF
TRBJ2-1 | NA | TRBV20-1 | NA | TGCAGTGCTAGAGATTATCCCGGTGAGCAGTTCTTC | CSARDYPGEQFF
TRBJ2-7 | few | TRBV7-9 | NA | TGTGCCAGCACCGCCGGGACAACCTACGAGCAGTACTTC | CASTAGTTYEQYF
TRBJ2-3 | few | TRBV6-2/TRBV6-3 | NA | TGTGCCACCTCCGGGACAACCCGAGATACGCAGTATTTT | CATSGTTRDTQYF